This TCR beta chain was sequenced during a study of blood T cell repertoires in COVID-19. Across the whole study: The origin of the acute and convalescent COVID-19 samples was the United States, Italy and Spain. From T cells, B-cell-depleted T cells, or PBMCs came the material, which was cDNA or gDNA.

Germline CDR1 SGHAT, CDR2 FQDESV (reference sequence). The J segment lost 1 base and the V segment lost 2 bases, leaving 3 bases of the junction unmatched. This CDR3 has 16 amino acids. The protocol was immunoSEQ multiplex PCR, while the TCRdb copy is restricted to in-frame clones and leaves out a portion. The top ten hold roughly 1.4% of the sample, which has roughly 410,000 clones, over 75% seen once. This sequence originates from a woman aged 35 to 49 with COVID-19, enrolled during active disease. The sequenced sample consisted of peripheral blood. This chain joins TRBV11-1 and TRBJ2-3; the match to TRBD2 covers 10 bases. The CDR3 region is CASSLKLAGGTDTQYF. CDR3 nucleotides: TGTGCCAGCAGCTTAAAGCTAGCGGGGGGCACAGATACGCAGTATTTT.